This T cell receptor (beta chain) was documented in a study of cytomegalovirus exposure and HLA in healthy donors. Germline values: CDR1 SGHNT, CDR2 YENEEA. V shed 2 bases and J 4 bases; nucleotides not matched to a gene: 7. The CDR3 runs to 15 residues. As for this clone: Its antigen is unidentified.

The PCR was carried out with 60 Vbeta primers and 13 Jbeta primers. Sequencing was performed with immunoSEQ multiplex PCR; in TCRdb, only in-frame clones are kept and a portion is missing. The sample holds some 120,000 clones, approximately 85% seen once. Overall study findings and caveats: Later analysis identified several of the most significant clusters that appeared linked to common viral pathogens. TRBV6-2, TRBV6-3 and some other V segments were unresolvable in 87-base-pair reads. Among CMV-associated TCR beta chains, most appeared HLA-restricted in a later analysis.

The chain employs TRBV11-3 and TRBJ2-5, with 7 bases matching TRBD2. The sequence derives from a woman under 40 in good health and CMV-seropositive. The sample consisted of PBMCs. In DNA, the CDR3 is TGTGCCAGCAGCTTACTATGGGGGGGGGTAGAGACCCAGTACTTC. Translated, it gives CASSLLWGGVETQYF.